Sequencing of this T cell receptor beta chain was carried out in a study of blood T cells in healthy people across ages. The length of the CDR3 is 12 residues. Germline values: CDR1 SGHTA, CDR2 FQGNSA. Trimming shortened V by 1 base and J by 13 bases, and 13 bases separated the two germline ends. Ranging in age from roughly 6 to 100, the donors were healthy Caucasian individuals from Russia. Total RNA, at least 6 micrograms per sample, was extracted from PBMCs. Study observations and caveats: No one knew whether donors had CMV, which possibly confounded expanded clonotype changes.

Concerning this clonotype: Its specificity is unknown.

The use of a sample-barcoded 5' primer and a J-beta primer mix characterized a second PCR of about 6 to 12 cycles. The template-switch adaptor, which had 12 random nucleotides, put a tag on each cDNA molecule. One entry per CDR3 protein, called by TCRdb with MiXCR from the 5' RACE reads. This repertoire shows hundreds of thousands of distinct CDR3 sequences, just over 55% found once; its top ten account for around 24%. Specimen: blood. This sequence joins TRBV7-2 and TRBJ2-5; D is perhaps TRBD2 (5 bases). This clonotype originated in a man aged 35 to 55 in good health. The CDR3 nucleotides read TGTGCCAGCAGCTTAGTATCGTCGGGGATGTACTTC. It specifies CASSLVSSGMYF.